This is a list of T cell receptor beta chains from one sample in a study of cytomegalovirus exposure and HLA in healthy donors. Generated by immunoSEQ multiplex PCR, the TCRdb table keeps only in-frame clones and is missing some. The profile shows about 130,000 clones, about 78% of them singletons. The sequenced sample was PBMCs. All receptors come from a female donor in good health and CMV-seronegative. Both conserved end residues are part of each CDR3. D genes are given only for firm matches. Clone size is stated in some rows and not others, as once, few, many or a class when expanded.

size	V	J	D	DNA	CDR3
NA	TRBV28	TRBJ2-7	NA	TGTGCCAGCAGCGGACAGTCTCGAAGCTCCTACGAGCAGTACTTC	CASSGQSRSSYEQYF
NA	TRBV11-3	TRBJ2-7	NA	TGTGCCAGCAGCCCCCGGCAGGGCAGTGTCTACGAGCAGTACTTC	CASSPRQGSVYEQYF
NA	TRBV5-1	TRBJ2-1	NA	TGCGCCAGCAGCCCCGGGACCTACAATGAGCAGTTCTTC	CASSPGTYNEQFF
NA	TRBV11-2	TRBJ2-7	TRBD2	TGTGCCAGCAGCTTAGGGCTGGGAGCGGGGTTCTCCTACGAGCAGTACTTC	CASSLGLGAGFSYEQYF
NA	TRBV5-6	TRBJ2-5	TRBD1	TGTGCCAGCAGCTCTGGGACAGGGGGAGGAGAGACCCAGTACTTC	CASSSGTGGGETQYF
once	TRBV7-9	TRBJ2-2	TRBD2	TGTGCCAGCAGCGAACTAGCGGGGGTTGACGGGGAGCTGTTTTTT	CASSELAGVDGELFF
NA	TRBV9	TRBJ1-6	TRBD1	TGTGCCAGCAGCGTAGCTGGACAGGGTTCACCCCTCCACTTT	CASSVAGQGSPLHF
NA	TRBV19	TRBJ1-2	NA	TGTGCCAGTAGTTTACTACAGGGTAGAGGAAACTATGGCTACACCTTC	CASSLLQGRGNYGYTF
NA	TRBV5-4	TRBJ2-2	NA	TGTGCCAGCAGCTTACAGAACAGGGCCGGGGAGCTGTTTTTT	CASSLQNRAGELFF
NA	TRBV7-2	TRBJ2-2	NA	TGTGCCAGCAGCTTTATCACAACCCGAACAACCGGGGAGCTGTTTTTT	CASSFITTRTTGELFF
NA	TRBV5-1	TRBJ2-2	TRBD2	TGCGCCAGCAGCTTGGGAGGACTAGCGGGAGACAGGTTCGTTCCCGGGGAGCTGTTTTTT	CASSLGGLAGDRFVPGELFF
NA	TRBV27	TRBJ2-7	NA	TGTGCCAGCAGTTTATCGTCCTCTTCTACCTACGAGCAGTACTTC	CASSLSSSSTYEQYF
NA	TRBV18	TRBJ2-1	TRBD2	TGTGCCAGCTCCCTCGGGCTAGCGGGCTACAATGAGCAGTTCTTC	CASSLGLAGYNEQFF
NA	TRBV10-2	TRBJ2-1	NA	TGCGCCAGCAGTCCGAGACTAGTACTGCCGGGGCAGTTCTTC	CASSPRLVLPGQFF
NA	TRBV10-2	TRBJ2-3	NA	TGCGCCAGCAGTGAGAATAGAGAAGCAGATACGCAGTATTTT	CASSENREADTQYF
few	TRBV30	TRBJ1-4	TRBD1	TGTGCGATAAAAGACAGGGGAGGGGAGGAAAAACTGTTTTTT	CAIKDRGGEEKLFF
NA	TRBV10-2	TRBJ2-1	TRBD2	TGCGCCAGCAGGCCGGGACTAGCGGGGGTCAATGAGCAGTTCTTC	CASRPGLAGVNEQFF
NA	TRBV11-2	TRBJ2-1	NA	TGTGCCAGCAGCTTGACGGGTCTTTACAATGAGCAGTTCTTC	CASSLTGLYNEQFF
NA	TRBV30	TRBJ2-1	TRBD2	TGTGCCTGGAGCTCCGGGCTAGCGGGCAGGGGCGAGCAGTTCTTC	CAWSSGLAGRGEQFF
NA	TRBV4-1	TRBJ1-4	NA	TGCGCCAGCAGCCACCCGAAAGACAGGTCCTATGAAAAACTGTTTTTT	CASSHPKDRSYEKLFF
NA	TRBV9	TRBJ1-4	NA	TGTGCCAGCAGCGGTCCAGGTGAAAAACTGTTTTTT	CASSGPGEKLFF
NA	TRBV4-2	TRBJ2-5	TRBD2	TGTGCCAGCAGCCTAGCGGGAGGAGTTGGAGAGACCCAGTACTTC	CASSLAGGVGETQYF
NA	TRBV29-1	TRBJ2-5	NA	TGCAGCGCCAGGACAGCTCAGAAAAAAGAGACCCAGTACTTC	CSARTAQKKETQYF
once	TRBV10-2	TRBJ2-4	NA	TGCGCCAGCAGTGGTTATATTGGCCAAAACATTCAGTACTTC	CASSGYIGQNIQYF
NA	TRBV28	TRBJ1-2	TRBD1	TGTGCCAGCAGTTCGCCGACAGGGATCAACTATGGCTACACCTTC	CASSSPTGINYGYTF
NA	TRBV10-1	TRBJ2-6	TRBD2	TGCGCCAGCAGTGAGAGGGCGGGAGAGGGTCCTGGGGCCAACGTCCTGACTTTC	CASSERAGEGPGANVLTF
NA	TRBV5-6	TRBJ1-2	NA	TGTGCCAGCAGCTTCATGAGTTCCCCTAACTATGGCTACACCTTC	CASSFMSSPNYGYTF
NA	TRBV6-1	TRBJ1-1	TRBD1	TGTGCCAGCAGTGCCTATTGGACAGGGGTCACTGAAGCTTTCTTT	CASSAYWTGVTEAFF
NA	TRBV15	TRBJ1-5	NA	TGTGCCACCAGCAGAGGACAGATCAGCAATCAGCCCCAGCATTTT	CATSRGQISNQPQHF
NA	TRBV5-6	TRBJ2-4	NA	TGTGCCAGCAGCCCGGACATGGCCAAAAACATTCAGTACTTC	CASSPDMAKNIQYF
NA	TRBV9	TRBJ2-2	TRBD1	TGTGCCAGCAGCCTTGGGGGGACAGGCCCCATTACCGGGGAGCTGTTTTTT	CASSLGGTGPITGELFF
NA	TRBV2	TRBJ2-3	TRBD1	TGTGCCAGCAGTGATGAGGGGGCAGTGTGGACAGATACGCAGTATTTT	CASSDEGAVWTDTQYF
once	TRBV28	TRBJ1-1	TRBD1	TGTGCCAGCAGCCATGCCGGGACAGAGAACACTGAAGCTTTCTTT	CASSHAGTENTEAFF
NA	TRBV7-7	TRBJ2-6	NA	TGTGCTAGCAGCTTAGCACAGGGTTCTGGGGCCAACGTCCTGACTTTC	CASSLAQGSGANVLTF
NA	TRBV14	TRBJ1-1	NA	TGTGCCAGCAGCTCGAGATGGGGGGGAACCAATATGAACACTGAAGCTTTCTTT	CASSSRWGGTNMNTEAFF
once	TRBV5-3	TRBJ1-3	NA	TGTGCCAGAAGCTTGGATCGACAGAGCTCTGGAAACACCATATATTTT	CARSLDRQSSGNTIYF
NA	TRBV7-2	TRBJ1-3	NA	TGTGCCAGCAGCCCACAGGGTGGAAACACCATATATTTT	CASSPQGGNTIYF
NA	TRBV6-5	TRBJ2-1	TRBD2	TGTGCCAGCAGACTAGCGGGTGGGGGTTACAATGAGCAGTTCTTC	CASRLAGGGYNEQFF
NA	TRBV28	TRBJ1-4	NA	TGTGCCAGCTCAGTTTTGTCGGGGAATAATGAAAAACTGTTTTTT	CASSVLSGNNEKLFF
NA	TRBV2	TRBJ1-5	TRBD1	TGTGCCAGCAGCCAGGACAGGCCGACCAATCAGCCCCAGCATTTT	CASSQDRPTNQPQHF
NA	TRBV5-6	TRBJ1-1	NA	TGTGCCAGCAGCTTGAGATGGACTTCTGAAGCTTTCTTT	CASSLRWTSEAFF
NA	TRBV19	TRBJ2-2	NA	TGTGCCAGCATGGGACAAACGAACACCGGGGAGCTGTTTTTT	CASMGQTNTGELFF
NA	TRBV6-5	TRBJ1-1	NA	TGTGCCAGCCGTTTACAGGGCAACACTGAAGCTTTCTTT	CASRLQGNTEAFF
NA	TRBV29-1	TRBJ2-1	NA	TGCAGCGTCTACGACTGGGAGCAGTTCTTC	CSVYDWEQFF
NA	TRBV7-7	TRBJ1-5	TRBD1	TGTGCCAGCAGCTTAGAAACCCCGGGACAGGTCAATCAGCCCCAGCATTTT	CASSLETPGQVNQPQHF
NA	TRBV28	TRBJ2-6	NA	TGTGCCAGCACCCGAAACTTTGTGCCTGGGGCCAACGTCCTGACTTTC	CASTRNFVPGANVLTF
NA	TRBV18	TRBJ1-5	NA	TGTGCCAGCTCACCGGGCAGTCCCAATCAGCCCCAGCATTTT	CASSPGSPNQPQHF
NA	TRBV5-1	TRBJ2-4	TRBD2	TGCGCCAGCAGCCGCCGGGAGGCGGGGAACATTCAGTACTTC	CASSRREAGNIQYF
NA	TRBV7-7	TRBJ2-5	NA	TGTGCCAGCAGCTTAGACAGACAAGAGACCCAGTACTTC	CASSLDRQETQYF
NA	TRBV5-1	TRBJ1-3	TRBD1	TGCGCCAGCAGCTTGGTGTGGACAGGGGCTGGAAACACCATATATTTT	CASSLVWTGAGNTIYF
NA	TRBV6-6	TRBJ1-4	NA	TGTGCCAGCAGTTACTCGTTCAGGGATGAAAAACTGTTTTTT	CASSYSFRDEKLFF
NA	TRBV6-5	TRBJ2-2	NA	TGTGCCAGCAACCAAGGGGACACCGGGGAGCTGTTTTTT	CASNQGDTGELFF
NA	TRBV9	TRBJ1-1	NA	TGTGCCAGCAGCGTGTATAAGAACACTGAAGCTTTCTTT	CASSVYKNTEAFF
NA	TRBV4-1	TRBJ2-1	TRBD2	TGCGCCAGCAGCCGCCCACTAGCGGGAGGTGGGAATGAGCAGTTCTTC	CASSRPLAGGGNEQFF
NA	TRBV7-9	TRBJ1-2	NA	TGTTCCAGCAGCTTAGCTACAAACTATGGCTACACCTTC	CSSSLATNYGYTF